This paragraph covers one TCR beta chain sequence. The data were taken from a study of blood T cell repertoires in COVID-19. Study at large: Donors in the United States, Italy and Spain gave samples during acute or convalescent COVID-19. T cells, B-cell-depleted T cells, or PBMCs supplied cDNA or gDNA.

Under the authors' procedure: The authors estimated nucleated cell counts from reference gene primer amplification. TCRdb's copy holds only in-frame clones and misses some; the assay was immunoSEQ multiplex PCR. That table furnishes V, J and clone size, whereas the DNA furnished D and trimming. The sample records tens of thousands of clones, about 76% being singletons. This CDR3 has 15 residues. Germline V gene data show CDR1 as SQVTM and CDR2 as ANQGSEA. V lost 7 bases to trimming and J lost 7 bases; unmatched junction nucleotides: 15. Sequences were obtained from peripheral blood. The receptor was isolated from a human donor with active or convalescent COVID-19. The donor label of this sample is uncertain. This rearrangement joins TRBV29-1 to TRBJ2-7, with TRBD2 matching over 11 bases. The CDR3 spells CSARTLAGAGGEQYF. CDR3 coding DNA: TGCAGCGCCCGAACACTAGCGGGAGCCGGCGGGGAGCAGTACTTC.